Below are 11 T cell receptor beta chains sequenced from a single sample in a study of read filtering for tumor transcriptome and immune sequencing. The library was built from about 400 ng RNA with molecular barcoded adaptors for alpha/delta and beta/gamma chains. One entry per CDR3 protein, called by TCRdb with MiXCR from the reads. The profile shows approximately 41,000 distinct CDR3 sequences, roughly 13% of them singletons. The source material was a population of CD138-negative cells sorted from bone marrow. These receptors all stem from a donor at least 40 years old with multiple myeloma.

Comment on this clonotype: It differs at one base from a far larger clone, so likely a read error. In DNA form, the CDR3 reads TGCGCCAGCAGCCAAGATCCGACCGGGGGGGGTTCTCTCTTT. Protein product: CASSQDPTGGGSLF. The rearrangement joins TRBV4-1 to TRBJ1-6, with D possibly matching TRBD1 (5 bases). This CDR3 has 14 residues. Germline V gene sequence: CDR1 MGHRA, CDR2 YSYEKL.

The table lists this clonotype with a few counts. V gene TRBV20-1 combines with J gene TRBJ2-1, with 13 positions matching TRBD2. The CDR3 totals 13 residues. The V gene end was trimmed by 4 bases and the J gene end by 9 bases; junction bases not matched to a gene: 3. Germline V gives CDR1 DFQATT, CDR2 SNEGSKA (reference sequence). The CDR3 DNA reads TGCAGTGCTACCGGGACTAGCGGGATTGAGCAGTTCTTC. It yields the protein CSATGTSGIEQFF.

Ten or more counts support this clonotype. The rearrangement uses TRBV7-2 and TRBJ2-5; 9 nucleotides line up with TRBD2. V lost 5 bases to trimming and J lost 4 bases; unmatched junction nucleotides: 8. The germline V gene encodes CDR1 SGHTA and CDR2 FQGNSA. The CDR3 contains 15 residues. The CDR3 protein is CASSPGTSWPETQYF. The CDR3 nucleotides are TGTGCCAGCAGCCCTGGGACTAGCTGGCCAGAGACCCAGTACTTC.

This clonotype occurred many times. CDR3 DNA: TGTGCCAGCAGCCCAGATGGACTAGCGGGGACAGATACGCAGTATTTT. Its protein is CASSPDGLAGTDTQYF. This rearrangement joins TRBV9 to TRBJ2-3; 12 bases match TRBD2. Trimming at V came to 4 bases and at J to 3 bases, leaving 6 bases not matched to a gene. Germline CDR1 reads SGDLS; CDR2 reads YYNGEE. The CDR3 runs 16 residues. The complete variable domain, with remaining parts taken from reference TRBV9 and TRBJ2-3, reads DSGVTQTPKHLITATGQRVTLRCSPRSGDLSVYWYQQSLDQGLQFLIQYYNGEERAKGNILERFSAQQFPDLHSELNLSSLELGDSALYFCASSPDGLAGTDTQYFGPGTRLTVL.

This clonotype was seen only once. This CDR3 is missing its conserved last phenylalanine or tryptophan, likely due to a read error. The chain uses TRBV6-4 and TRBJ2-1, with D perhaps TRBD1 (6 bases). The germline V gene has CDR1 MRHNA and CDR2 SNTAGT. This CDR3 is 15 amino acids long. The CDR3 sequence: CASSDSNGGHNEQFL. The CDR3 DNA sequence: TGTGCTAGCAGTGACTCGAATGGGGGCCACAATGAGCAGTTCCTC.

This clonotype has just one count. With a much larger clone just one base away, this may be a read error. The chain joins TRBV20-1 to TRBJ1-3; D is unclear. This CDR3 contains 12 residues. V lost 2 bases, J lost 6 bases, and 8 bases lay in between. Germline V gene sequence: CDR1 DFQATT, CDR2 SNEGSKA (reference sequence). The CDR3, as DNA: TGCAGTGCTAGACGAAGGGAAAACACCATATATTTT. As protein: CSARRRENTIYF.

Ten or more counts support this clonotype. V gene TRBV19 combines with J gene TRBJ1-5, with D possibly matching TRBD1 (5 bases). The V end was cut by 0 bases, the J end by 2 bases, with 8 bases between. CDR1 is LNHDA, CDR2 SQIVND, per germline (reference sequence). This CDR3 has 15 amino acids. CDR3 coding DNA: TGTGCCAGTAGTATAGACAGGGCGCGCAATCAGCCCCAGCATTTT. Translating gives CASSIDRARNQPQHF.

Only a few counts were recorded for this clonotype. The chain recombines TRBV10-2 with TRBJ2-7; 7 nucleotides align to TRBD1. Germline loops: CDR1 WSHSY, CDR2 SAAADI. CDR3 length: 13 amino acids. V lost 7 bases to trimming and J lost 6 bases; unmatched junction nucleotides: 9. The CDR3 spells CASTHRGEGEQYF. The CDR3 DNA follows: TGCGCCAGCACCCACAGGGGCGAGGGCGAGCAGTACTTC.

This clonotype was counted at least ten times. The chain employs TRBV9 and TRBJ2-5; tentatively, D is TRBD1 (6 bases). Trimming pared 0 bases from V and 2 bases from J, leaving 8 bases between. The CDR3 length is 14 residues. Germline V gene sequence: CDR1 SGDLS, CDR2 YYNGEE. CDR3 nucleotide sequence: TGTGCCAGCAGCGTAGGCGGACAGCAAGAGACCCAGTACTTC. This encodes CASSVGGQQETQYF.

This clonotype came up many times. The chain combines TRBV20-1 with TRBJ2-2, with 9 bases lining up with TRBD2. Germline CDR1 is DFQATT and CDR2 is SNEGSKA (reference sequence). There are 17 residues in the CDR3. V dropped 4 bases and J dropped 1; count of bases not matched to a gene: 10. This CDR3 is CSAIPPSGNMNTGELFF. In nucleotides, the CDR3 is TGCAGTGCTATCCCCCCTAGCGGGAACATGAACACCGGGGAGCTGTTTTTT.

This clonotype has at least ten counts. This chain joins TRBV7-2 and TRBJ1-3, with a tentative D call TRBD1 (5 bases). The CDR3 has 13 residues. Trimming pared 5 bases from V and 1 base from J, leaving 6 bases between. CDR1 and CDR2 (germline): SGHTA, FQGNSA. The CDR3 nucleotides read TGTGCCAGCAGCGAGGGGTCTGGAAACACCATATATTTT. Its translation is CASSEGSGNTIYF.